The 12 T cell receptor beta chains in this list originate from one sample, sequenced in a study of blood T cell repertoires in COVID-19. The data were produced by immunoSEQ multiplex PCR, yet TCRdb's version contains in-frame clones alone and is incomplete. The sample lists roughly 100,000 clones, 70% to 90% seen once, with 2% to 2.5% in the top ten. Sequencing was performed on peripheral blood. The receptor source for this set is a man in his fifties with active COVID-19.

J is TRBJ1-4 and V is TRBV9, with D uncertain. The CDR3 spans 14 residues. Germline V gene sequence: CDR1 SGDLS, CDR2 YYNGEE. Trimming took 2 bases from V and 5 from J, leaving 10 bases between them. The CDR3 nucleotides are TGTGCCAGCAGCGTGACTTCCAGAAATGAAAAACTGTTTTTT. It is translated as CASSVTSRNEKLFF.

The chain joins TRBV5-1 to TRBJ1-5, with D hard to call. Germline-derived CDR1 and CDR2 are SGHRS and YFSETQ. This CDR3 spans 14 amino acids. V was pared by 0 bases and J by 7 bases, with 11 bases between. The CDR3 reads CASSLVAGGQPQHF. CDR3 bases: TGCGCCAGCAGCTTGGTGGCAGGAGGACAGCCCCAGCATTTT.

J is TRBJ2-5 and V is TRBV6-5; a possible D gene is TRBD2 (5 bases). This CDR3 is 14 amino acids long. V was pared by 2 bases and J by 4 bases, with 11 bases between. CDR1 and CDR2 from the germline V gene are MNHEY and SVGAGI. The CDR3 region has the DNA TGTGCCAGCAGTTACGGAGGTAGTCTAGAGACCCAGTACTTC. Translated: CASSYGGSLETQYF.

This sequence joins TRBV3-1 (or the pseudogene TRBV3-2) and TRBJ2-7; 9 bases map to TRBD2. Germline V lookup: CDR1 LGHDT, CDR2 YNNKEL (reference sequence). The CDR3 is 14 residues long. V dropped 7 bases and J dropped 5; count of bases not matched to a gene: 9. The CDR3, as DNA: TGTGCCAGCACCAGGAATGCGGGGGGGAACGAGCAGTACTTC. Its translation: CASTRNAGGNEQYF.

The chain recombines TRBV6-6 with TRBJ2-6, with 7 nucleotides matching TRBD1. V was clipped by 10 bases and J by 4 bases; unmatched bases: 4. Germline CDR1 and CDR2: MNHNY and SVGAGI (reference sequence). This CDR3 comprises 13 residues. This chain's CDR3 is CATEGAGANVLTF. Here the CDR3 DNA reads TGTGCCACCGAGGGGGCAGGGGCCAACGTCCTGACTTTC.

V usage is TRBV2 and J usage is TRBJ1-1; TRBD1 aligns across 7 bases. Germline V gives CDR1 SNHLY, CDR2 FYNNEI. This CDR3 has 14 residues. V was clipped by 6 bases and J by 1 base; unmatched bases: 5. The CDR3 loop reads CASRAGTENTEAFF. The DNA for the CDR3 is TGTGCCAGCAGGGCCGGGACAGAGAACACTGAAGCTTTCTTT.

The CDR3 coding sequence is TGTGCCAGCAGCTTAGGCTTCTCCGGGGAAAAACTGTTTTTT. This gives the protein CASSLGFSGEKLFF. This sequence joins TRBV7-8 and TRBJ1-4; D unresolved. Trimming shortened V by 1 base and J by 8 bases, and 11 bases separated the two germline ends. This CDR3 has 14 residues. Germline V gene data show CDR1 as SGHVS and CDR2 as FQNEAQ.

This clone was seen a few times. The chain couples TRBV19 to TRBJ2-5; 7 nucleotides line up with TRBD2. This CDR3 is built from 13 residues. Germline-derived CDR1 and CDR2 are LNHDA and SQIVND (reference sequence). Losses at the gene ends were 5 bases for V and 4 bases for J; bases not matched to a gene: 4. CDR3 DNA sequence: TGTGCCAGTAGTCGGGGAGGGCTAGAGACCCAGTACTTC. It encodes CASSRGGLETQYF. Drawing the rest from reference TRBV19 and TRBJ2-5, the complete variable domain is DGGITQSPKYLFRKEGQNVTLSCEQNLNHDAMYWYRQDPGQGLRLIYYSQIVNDFQKGDIAEGYSVSREKKESFPLTVTSAQKNPTAFYLCASSRGGLETQYFGPGTRLLVL.

This clone was seen once. The CDR3 DNA sequence: TGTGCCACCAGCAGCCGACAGCCTAACTATGGCTACACCTTC. It codes for CATSSRQPNYGYTF. The genes are TRBV15 and TRBJ1-2, with TRBD1 as a possible D gene (5 bases). V was pared by 3 bases and J by 0 bases, with 8 bases between. The CDR3 extends over 14 amino acids. The germline V gene has CDR1 LNHNV and CDR2 YYDKDF (reference sequence). The variable domain in full, with the rest retrieved from reference TRBV15 and TRBJ1-2, is DAMVIQNPRYQVTQFGKPVTLSCSQTLNHNVMYWYQQKSSQAPKLLFHYYDKDFNNEADTPDNFQSRRPNTSFCFLDIRSPGLGDTAMYLCATSSRQPNYGYTFGSGTRLTVV.

The chain couples TRBV27 to TRBJ2-7, with 7 bases fitting TRBD1. The CDR3 is 14 residues long. The germline gives CDR1 MNHEY, CDR2 SMNVEV (reference sequence). Trimming cost V 7 bases and J 0 bases; bases outside gene matches: 6. The CDR3 bases are TGTGCCAGCACTAGACAGGGCGACTCCTACGAGCAGTACTTC. Translating it yields CASTRQGDSYEQYF.

The V gene is TRBV4-3, the J gene TRBJ2-7, with 7 bases fitting TRBD2. CDR3 length equals 14 residues. From germline, CDR1 is LGHNA and CDR2 YSLEER. After removal of 1 base from V and 7 bases from J, the junction contained 7 bases not matched to a gene. CDR3: CASSQVGDYVEQYF. The CDR3 DNA is TGCGCCAGCAGCCAAGTCGGGGACTACGTGGAGCAGTACTTC.

The chain uses TRBV7-9 and TRBJ2-2; TRBD1 aligns across 9 bases. Per the germline V gene, CDR1 is SEHNR and CDR2 is FQNEAQ (reference sequence). V was clipped by 3 bases and J by 6 bases; unmatched bases: 2. This CDR3 spans 14 amino acids. CDR3 amino acids: CASSFRDRAGELFF. The DNA of the CDR3 is TGTGCCAGCAGCTTCCGGGACAGGGCCGGGGAGCTGTTTTTT.